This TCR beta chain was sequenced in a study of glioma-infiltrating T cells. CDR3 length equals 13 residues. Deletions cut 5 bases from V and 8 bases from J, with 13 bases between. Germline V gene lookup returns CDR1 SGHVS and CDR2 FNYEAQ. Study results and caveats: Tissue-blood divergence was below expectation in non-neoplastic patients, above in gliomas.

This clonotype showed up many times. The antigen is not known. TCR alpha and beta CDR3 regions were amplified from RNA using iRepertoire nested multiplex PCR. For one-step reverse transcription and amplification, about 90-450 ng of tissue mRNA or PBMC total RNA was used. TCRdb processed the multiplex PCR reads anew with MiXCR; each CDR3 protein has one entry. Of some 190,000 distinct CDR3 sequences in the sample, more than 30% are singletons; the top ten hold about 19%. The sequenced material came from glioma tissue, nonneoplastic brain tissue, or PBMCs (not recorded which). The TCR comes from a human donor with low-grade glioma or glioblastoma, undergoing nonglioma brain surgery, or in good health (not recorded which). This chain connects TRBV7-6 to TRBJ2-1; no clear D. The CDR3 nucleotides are TGTGCCAGCAGCATTAGGGATCCCGATGAGCAGTTCTTC. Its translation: CASSIRDPDEQFF.